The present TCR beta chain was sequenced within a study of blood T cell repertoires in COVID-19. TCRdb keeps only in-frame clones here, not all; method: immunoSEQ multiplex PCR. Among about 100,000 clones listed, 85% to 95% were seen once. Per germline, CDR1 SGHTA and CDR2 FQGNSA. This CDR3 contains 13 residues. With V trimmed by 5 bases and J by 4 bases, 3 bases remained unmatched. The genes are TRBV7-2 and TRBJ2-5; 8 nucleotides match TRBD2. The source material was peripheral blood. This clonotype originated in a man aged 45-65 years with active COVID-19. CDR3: CASSRSGTETQYF. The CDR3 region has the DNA TGTGCCAGCAGCCGTAGCGGGACAGAGACCCAGTACTTC. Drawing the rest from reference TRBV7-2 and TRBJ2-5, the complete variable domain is GAGVSQSPSNKVTEKGKDVELRCDPISGHTALYWYRQSLGQGLEFLIYFQGNSAPDKSGLPSDRFSAERTGGSVSTLTIQRTQQEDSAVYLCASSRSGTETQYFGPGTRLLVL.